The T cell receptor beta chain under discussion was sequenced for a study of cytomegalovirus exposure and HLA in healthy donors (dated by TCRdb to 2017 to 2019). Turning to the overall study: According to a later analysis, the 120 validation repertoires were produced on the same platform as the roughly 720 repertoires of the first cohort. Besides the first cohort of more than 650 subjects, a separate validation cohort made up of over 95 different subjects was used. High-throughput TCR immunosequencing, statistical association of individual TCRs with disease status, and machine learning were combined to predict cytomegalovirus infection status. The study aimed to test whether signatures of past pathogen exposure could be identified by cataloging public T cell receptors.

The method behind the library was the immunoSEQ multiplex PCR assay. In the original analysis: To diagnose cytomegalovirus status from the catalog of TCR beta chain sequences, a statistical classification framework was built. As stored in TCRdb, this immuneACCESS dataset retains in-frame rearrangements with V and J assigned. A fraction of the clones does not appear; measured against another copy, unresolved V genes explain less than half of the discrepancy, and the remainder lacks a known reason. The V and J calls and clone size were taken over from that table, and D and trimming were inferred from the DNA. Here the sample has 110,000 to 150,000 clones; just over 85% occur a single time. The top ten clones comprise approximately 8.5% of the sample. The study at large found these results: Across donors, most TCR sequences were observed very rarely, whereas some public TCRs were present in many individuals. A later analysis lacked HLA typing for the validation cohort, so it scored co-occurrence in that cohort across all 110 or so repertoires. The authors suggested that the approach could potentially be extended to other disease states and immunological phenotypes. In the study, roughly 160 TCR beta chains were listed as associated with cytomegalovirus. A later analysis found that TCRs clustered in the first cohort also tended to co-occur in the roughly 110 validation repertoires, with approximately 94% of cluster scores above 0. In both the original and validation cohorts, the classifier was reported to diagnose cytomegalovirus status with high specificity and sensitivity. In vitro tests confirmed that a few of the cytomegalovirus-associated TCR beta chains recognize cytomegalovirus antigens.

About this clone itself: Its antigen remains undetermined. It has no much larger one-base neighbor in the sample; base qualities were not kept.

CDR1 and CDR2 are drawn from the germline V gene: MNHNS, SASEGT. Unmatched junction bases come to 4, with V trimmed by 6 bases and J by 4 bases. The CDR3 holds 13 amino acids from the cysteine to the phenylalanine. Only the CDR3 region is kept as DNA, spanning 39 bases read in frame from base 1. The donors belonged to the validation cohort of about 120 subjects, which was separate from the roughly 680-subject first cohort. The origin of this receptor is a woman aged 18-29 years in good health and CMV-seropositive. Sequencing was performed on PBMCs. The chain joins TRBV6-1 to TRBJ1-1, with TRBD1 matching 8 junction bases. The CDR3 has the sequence CASSGQGITEAFF. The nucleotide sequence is TGTGCCAGCAGCGGACAGGGAATCACTGAAGCTTTCTTT.